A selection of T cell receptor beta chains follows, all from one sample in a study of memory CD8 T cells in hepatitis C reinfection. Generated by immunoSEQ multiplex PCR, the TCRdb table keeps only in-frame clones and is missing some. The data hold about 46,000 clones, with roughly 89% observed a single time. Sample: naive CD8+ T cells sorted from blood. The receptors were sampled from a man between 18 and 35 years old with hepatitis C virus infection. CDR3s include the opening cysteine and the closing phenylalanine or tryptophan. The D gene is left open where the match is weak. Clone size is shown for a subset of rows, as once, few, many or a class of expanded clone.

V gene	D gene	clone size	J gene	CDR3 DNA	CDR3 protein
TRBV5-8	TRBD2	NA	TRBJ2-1	TGTGCCAGCAGCCCAAGCGGGACCCTCTCCTACAATGAGCAGTTCTTC	CASSPSGTLSYNEQFF
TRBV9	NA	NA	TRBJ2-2	TGTGCCAGCAACCCGGGGACAACGAACACCGGGGAGCTGTTTTTT	CASNPGTTNTGELFF
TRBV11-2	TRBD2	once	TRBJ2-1	TGTGCCAGCAGCTCTCCGGGAGGCAATGAGCAGTTCTTC	CASSSPGGNEQFF
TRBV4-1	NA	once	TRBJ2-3	TGCGCCAGCAGTTCTCAGGGGGATACGCAGTATTTT	CASSSQGDTQYF
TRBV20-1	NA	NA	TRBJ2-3	TGCAGTGCTGAGGTCACAGATACGCAGTATTTT	CSAEVTDTQYF
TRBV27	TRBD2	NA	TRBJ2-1	TGTGCCAGCAGTTTGCTAGCGGGTAGGGTTGATGAGCAGTTCTTC	CASSLLAGRVDEQFF
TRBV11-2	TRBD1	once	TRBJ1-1	TGTGCCAGCAGCTCGTGGGACAGGGAGACTGAAGCTTTCTTT	CASSSWDRETEAFF
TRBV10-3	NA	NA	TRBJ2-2	TGTGCCATCGGGGCAGCGGGCGGTTCCACCGGGGAGCTGTTTTTT	CAIGAAGGSTGELFF
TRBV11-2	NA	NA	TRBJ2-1	TGTGCCAGCAGCTCCTTCTTAACCAGCTCCTACAATGAGCAGTTCTTC	CASSSFLTSSYNEQFF
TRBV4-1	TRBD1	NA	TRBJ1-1	TGCGCCAGCAGCCAATCCCGGACAGGGGATTCTGAAGCTTTCTTT	CASSQSRTGDSEAFF
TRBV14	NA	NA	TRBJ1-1	TGTGCCAGCAGCCCGATGGGGGCCGTGAACACTGAAGCTTTCTTT	CASSPMGAVNTEAFF
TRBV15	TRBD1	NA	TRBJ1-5	TGTGCCACCAGCTTCGGGGGACAGATGAGCAATCAGCCCCAGCATTTT	CATSFGGQMSNQPQHF
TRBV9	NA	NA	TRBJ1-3	TGTGCCAGCAGCGTATCTACCCTCTCTGGAAACACCATATATTTT	CASSVSTLSGNTIYF
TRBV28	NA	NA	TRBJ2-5	TGTGCCAGCACGGGACCCCGCGGGAAGGGCCAAGAGACCCAGTACTTC	CASTGPRGKGQETQYF
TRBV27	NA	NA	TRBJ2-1	TGTGCCAGCAGTTTAACAGGGTCCTACAATGAGCAGTTCTTC	CASSLTGSYNEQFF
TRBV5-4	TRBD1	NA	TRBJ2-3	TGTGCCAGCAGCAGGACAGGGGGCGAGGCAGATACGCAGTATTTT	CASSRTGGEADTQYF
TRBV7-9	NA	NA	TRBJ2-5	TGTGCCAGCAGCTCAGGCCCCGGGGTTGAAGAGACCCAGTACTTC	CASSSGPGVEETQYF
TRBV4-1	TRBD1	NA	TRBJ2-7	TGCGCCAGCAGCCAAGAAGGGACAGTGGACGAGCAGTACTTC	CASSQEGTVDEQYF
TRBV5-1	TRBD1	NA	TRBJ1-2	TGCGCCAGCAGCTTGGTGGAGGGGGCGGATGGCTACACCTTC	CASSLVEGADGYTF
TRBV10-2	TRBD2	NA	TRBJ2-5	TGCGCCAGCAGGGGACTAGAGTTCGAAGAGACCCAGTACTTC	CASRGLEFEETQYF
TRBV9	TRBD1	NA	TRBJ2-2	TGTGCCAGCAGCGTAACCCTCGGGACAGGGGGCTACAACACCGGGGAGCTGTTTTTT	CASSVTLGTGGYNTGELFF
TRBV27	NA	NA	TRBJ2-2	TGTGCCAGCAGTTTACAGGCAGCCCCCACCGGGGAGCTGTTTTTT	CASSLQAAPTGELFF
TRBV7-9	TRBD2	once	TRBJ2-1	TGTGCCAGCACCGGGGGGGGAGTTGAGCAGTTCTTC	CASTGGGVEQFF
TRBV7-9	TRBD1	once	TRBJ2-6	TGTGCCAGCAGCTCATCCGGGACAGGGGGTTCTGGGGCCAACGTCCTGACTTTC	CASSSSGTGGSGANVLTF
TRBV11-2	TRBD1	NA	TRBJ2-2	TGTGCCAGCAGCTTAGGGTCAGGGGGTCGCGCGAACACCGGGGAGCTGTTTTTT	CASSLGSGGRANTGELFF
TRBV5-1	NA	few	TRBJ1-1	TGCGCCAGCAGCTTGGCTGGGGGCAACACTGAAGCTTTCTTT	CASSLAGGNTEAFF
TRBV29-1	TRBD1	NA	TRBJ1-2	TGCAGCGTTGTTGGGGGCAGGGGGTATGGCTACACCTTC	CSVVGGRGYGYTF
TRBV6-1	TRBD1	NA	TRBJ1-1	TGTGCCAGCAGTGTACTCACAGGGGGGAACACTGAAGCTTTCTTT	CASSVLTGGNTEAFF
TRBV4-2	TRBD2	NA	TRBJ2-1	TGTGCCAGCAGACTAGCGGGAGTTGGTGAGCAGTTCTTC	CASRLAGVGEQFF
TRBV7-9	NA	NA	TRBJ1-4	TGTGCCAGCAGCTACTCAAACACAGGGCTCGCAACTAATGAAAAACTGTTTTTT	CASSYSNTGLATNEKLFF
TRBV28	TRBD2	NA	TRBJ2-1	TGTGCCCACGCGCCGGGAGGTGGGAATGAGCAGTTCTTC	CAHAPGGGNEQFF
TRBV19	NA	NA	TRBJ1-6	TGTGCCAGTACCCCAGGGGCAGGGTCCGCACCCCTCCACTTT	CASTPGAGSAPLHF
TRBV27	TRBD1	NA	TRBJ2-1	TGTGCCAGCAGACTGACAGGGGGTAACAATGAGCAGTTCTTC	CASRLTGGNNEQFF
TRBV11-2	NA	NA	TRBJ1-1	TGTGCCAGCAGCTCACCTCAGGGGTCTGAAGCTTTCTTT	CASSSPQGSEAFF
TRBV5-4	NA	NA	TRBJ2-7	TGTGCCAGCAGCTTGGCCGGCGAGCAGTACTTC	CASSLAGEQYF
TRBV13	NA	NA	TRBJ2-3	TGTGCCAGCAGCTTAGGGTTAACTCCCACAGATACGCAGTATTTT	CASSLGLTPTDTQYF
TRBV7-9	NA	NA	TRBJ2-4	TGTGCCAGCAGCTTACCCAACCACGGGGACATTCAGTACTTC	CASSLPNHGDIQYF
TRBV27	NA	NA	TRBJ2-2	TGTGCCAGCAGTTTTTTCTCCGGGGAGCTGTTTTTT	CASSFFSGELFF
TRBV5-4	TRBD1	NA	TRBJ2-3	TGTGCCAGCAACGACAGGGACGTCACAGATACGCAGTATTTT	CASNDRDVTDTQYF
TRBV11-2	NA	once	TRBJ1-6	TGTGCCAGCAGCTCACCCCCGGTGAGGGGGGGTGGGGATTCACCCCTCCACTTT	CASSSPPVRGGGDSPLHF
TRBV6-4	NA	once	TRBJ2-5	TGTGCCAGCAGGCCGGACAGCATTGAAGAGACCCAGTACTTC	CASRPDSIEETQYF
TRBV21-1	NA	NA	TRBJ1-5	TGTGCCAGCAAAACGAGGGCCTGCTATCAGCCCCAGCATTTT	CASKTRACYQPQHF